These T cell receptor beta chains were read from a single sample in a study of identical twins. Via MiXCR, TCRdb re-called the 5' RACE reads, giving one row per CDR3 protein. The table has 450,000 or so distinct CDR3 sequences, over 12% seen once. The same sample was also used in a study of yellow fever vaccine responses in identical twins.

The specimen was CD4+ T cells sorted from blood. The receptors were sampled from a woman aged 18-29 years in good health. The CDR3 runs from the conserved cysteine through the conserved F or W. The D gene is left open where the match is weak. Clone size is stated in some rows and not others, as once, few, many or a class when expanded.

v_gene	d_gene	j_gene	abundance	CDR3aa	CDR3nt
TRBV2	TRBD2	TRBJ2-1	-	CAFRDRTSGTNPYNEQFF	TGTGCCTTCAGGGACAGGACTAGCGGGACCAACCCTTACAATGAGCAGTTCTTC
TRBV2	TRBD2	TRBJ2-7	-	CASSPGGEMLEQYF	TGTGCCAGCAGCCCCGGGGGGGAAATGCTCGAGCAGTACTTC
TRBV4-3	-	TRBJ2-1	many	CASSQAHVSLGVDEQFF	TGCGCCAGCAGCCAAGCACATGTATCATTAGGAGTGGATGAGCAGTTCTTC
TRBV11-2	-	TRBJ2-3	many	CASSPRLTSSSTDTQYF	TGTGCCAGCAGCCCTCGCCTGACTAGTTCGAGCACAGATACGCAGTATTTT
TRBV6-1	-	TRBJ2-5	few	CASRRTSVPQETQYF	TGTGCCAGCAGGCGAACGAGTGTCCCCCAAGAGACCCAGTACTTC
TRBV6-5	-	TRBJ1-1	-	CASRTINTEAFF	TGTGCCAGCCGGACTATCAACACTGAAGCTTTCTTT
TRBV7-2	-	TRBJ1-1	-	CASSRLGGRMNTEAFF	TGTGCCAGCAGCCGACTGGGGGGGAGAATGAACACTGAAGCTTTCTTT
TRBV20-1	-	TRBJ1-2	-	CSARDWGSGYTF	TGCAGTGCTAGAGATTGGGGGTCTGGCTACACCTTC
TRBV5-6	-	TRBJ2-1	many	CASSLVGNNEQFF	TGTGCCAGCAGCTTAGTGGGTAACAATGAGCAGTTCTTC
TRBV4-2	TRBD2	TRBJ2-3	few	CASSQSSGLARDTQYF	TGTGCCAGCAGCCAATCGTCAGGACTAGCGAGGGATACGCAGTATTTT
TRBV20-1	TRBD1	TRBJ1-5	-	CSAKTVRGSVRNQPQHF	TGCAGTGCCAAGACGGTCAGGGGGTCGGTGAGAAATCAGCCCCAGCATTTT
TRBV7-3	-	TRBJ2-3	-	CASSPADSTDTQYF	TGTGCCAGCAGCCCCGCGGATAGCACAGATACGCAGTATTTT
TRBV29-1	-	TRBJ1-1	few	CSVEDLGERAFF	TGCAGCGTTGAAGATCTAGGAGAAAGGGCTTTCTTT
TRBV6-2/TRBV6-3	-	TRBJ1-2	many	CASSYPTEFYGYTF	TGTGCCAGCAGTTACCCGACAGAGTTCTATGGCTACACCTTC
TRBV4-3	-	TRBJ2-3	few	CASSQDGLPNTDTQYF	TGCGCCAGCAGCCAAGATGGGCTACCGAACACAGATACGCAGTATTTT
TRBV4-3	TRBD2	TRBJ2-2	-	CASSQASGIGTGELFF	TGCGCCAGCAGCCAAGCTAGCGGGATTGGCACCGGGGAGCTGTTTTTT
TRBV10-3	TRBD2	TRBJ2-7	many	CAISEVGRLWEGDNSYEQYF	TGTGCCATCAGTGAGGTCGGGCGCCTGTGGGAGGGAGATAACTCCTACGAGCAGTACTTC
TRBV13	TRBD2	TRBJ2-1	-	CASSRTSGMGDEQFF	TGTGCCAGCAGCCGGACTAGCGGGATGGGAGATGAGCAGTTCTTC
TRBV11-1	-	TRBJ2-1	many	CASSFLPLGVARTLYNEQFF	TGTGCCAGCAGCTTCCTACCCTTAGGGGTAGCGAGAACCTTATACAATGAGCAGTTCTTC
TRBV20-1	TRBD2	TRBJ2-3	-	CSAISRGLAGVSADTQYF	TGCAGTGCTATTAGTAGGGGACTAGCGGGAGTTTCGGCAGATACGCAGTATTTT
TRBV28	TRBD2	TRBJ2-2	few	CASSSPGGRNTGELFF	TGTGCCAGCAGTTCCCCGGGGGGTAGAAACACCGGGGAGCTGTTTTTT
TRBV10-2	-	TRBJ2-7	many	CASSDRLYEQYF	TGCGCCAGCAGTGACCGCCTTTACGAGCAGTACTTC
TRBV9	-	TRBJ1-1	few	CASSITLSGDTEAFF	TGTGCCAGCAGCATCACACTCTCCGGGGACACTGAAGCTTTCTTT
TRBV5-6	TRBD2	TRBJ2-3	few	CASRRTGTSGTDTQYF	TGTGCCAGCAGGCGTACCGGGACTAGCGGCACAGATACGCAGTATTTT
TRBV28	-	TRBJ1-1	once	CASGAPDRMNTEAFF	TGTGCCAGCGGCGCCCCGGACAGAATGAACACTGAAGCTTTCTTT
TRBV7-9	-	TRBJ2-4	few	CASSLLSTAKNIQYF	TGTGCCAGCAGCTTACTGTCGACAGCCAAAAACATTCAGTACTTC
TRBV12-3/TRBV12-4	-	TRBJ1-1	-	CASSGQPMNTEAFF	TGTGCCAGCAGCGGACAGCCCATGAACACTGAAGCTTTCTTT
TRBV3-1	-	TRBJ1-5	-	CASSRQVNQPQHF	TGTGCCAGCAGCCGACAGGTTAATCAGCCCCAGCATTTT
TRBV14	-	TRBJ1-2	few	CASSQDVVYGYTF	TGTGCCAGCAGCCAGGACGTAGTTTATGGCTACACCTTC
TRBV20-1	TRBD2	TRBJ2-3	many	CSASRAGGLDTQYF	TGCAGTGCTAGTAGAGCGGGGGGTCTAGATACGCAGTATTTT
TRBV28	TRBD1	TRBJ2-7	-	CASSTRQGLTYEQYF	TGTGCCAGCAGTACCAGACAGGGGTTAACCTACGAGCAGTACTTC
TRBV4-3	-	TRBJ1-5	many	CASSQEWGNQPQHF	TGCGCCAGCAGCCAAGAGTGGGGCAATCAGCCCCAGCATTTT
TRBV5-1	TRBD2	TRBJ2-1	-	CASRMGLGPVNEQFF	TGCGCCAGCAGGATGGGACTAGGCCCTGTGAATGAGCAGTTCTTC
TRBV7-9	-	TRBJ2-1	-	CASSLGWGAREQFF	TGTGCCAGCAGCTTAGGTTGGGGGGCACGGGAGCAGTTCTTC
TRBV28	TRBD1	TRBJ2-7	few	CASSLLVGQGAIEQYF	TGTGCCAGCAGTTTATTGGTCGGACAGGGGGCCATAGAGCAGTACTTC
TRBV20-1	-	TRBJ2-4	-	CSASSGRNAKNIQYF	TGCAGTGCTAGTTCGGGAAGGAACGCCAAAAACATTCAGTACTTC
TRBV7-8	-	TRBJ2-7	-	CASSLEEGDEQYF	TGTGCCAGCAGCTTAGAAGAGGGGGACGAGCAGTACTTC